The clone carrying this T cell receptor (beta chain) was detected ten times or more. The record originates from a study of kidney transplant recipient with SARS-CoV-2 infection. TCRdb re-derived calls from the reads in MiXCR, one entry per CDR3 protein. The data contain roughly 250,000 distinct CDR3 sequences, under 30% of them singletons. The germline gives CDR1 MGHDK, CDR2 SYGVNS. V was trimmed by 5 bases and J by 4 bases, leaving 23 bases between them. This CDR3 region has 17 residues. This TCR was sampled from a male patient aged 25-45 years who had COVID-19 and was a kidney transplant recipient. The T cells may come from the graft donor. This chain uses TRBV25-1 with TRBJ1-2; no definite D call. The source was a blood sample, collected at baseline and around day 120 from a kidney transplant recipient. CDR3 nucleotide sequence: TGTGCCAGCAGTTTAGCGCCAGAACTGGGAAAGACCTATGGCTACACCTTC. Translation gives CASSLAPELGKTYGYTF.